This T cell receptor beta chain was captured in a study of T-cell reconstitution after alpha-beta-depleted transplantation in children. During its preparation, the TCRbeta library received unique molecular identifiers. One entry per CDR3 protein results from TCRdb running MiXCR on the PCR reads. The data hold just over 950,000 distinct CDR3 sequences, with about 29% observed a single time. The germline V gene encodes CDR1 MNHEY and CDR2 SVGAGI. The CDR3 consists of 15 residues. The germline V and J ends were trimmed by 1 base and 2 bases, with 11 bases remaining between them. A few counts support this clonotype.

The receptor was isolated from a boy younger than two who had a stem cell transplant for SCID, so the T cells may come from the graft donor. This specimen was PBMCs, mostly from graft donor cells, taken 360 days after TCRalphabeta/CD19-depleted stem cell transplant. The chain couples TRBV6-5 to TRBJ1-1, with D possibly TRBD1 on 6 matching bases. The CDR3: CASSYLQGINTEAFF. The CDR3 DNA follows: TGTGCCAGCAGTTACTTACAGGGTATAAACACTGAAGCTTTCTTT.